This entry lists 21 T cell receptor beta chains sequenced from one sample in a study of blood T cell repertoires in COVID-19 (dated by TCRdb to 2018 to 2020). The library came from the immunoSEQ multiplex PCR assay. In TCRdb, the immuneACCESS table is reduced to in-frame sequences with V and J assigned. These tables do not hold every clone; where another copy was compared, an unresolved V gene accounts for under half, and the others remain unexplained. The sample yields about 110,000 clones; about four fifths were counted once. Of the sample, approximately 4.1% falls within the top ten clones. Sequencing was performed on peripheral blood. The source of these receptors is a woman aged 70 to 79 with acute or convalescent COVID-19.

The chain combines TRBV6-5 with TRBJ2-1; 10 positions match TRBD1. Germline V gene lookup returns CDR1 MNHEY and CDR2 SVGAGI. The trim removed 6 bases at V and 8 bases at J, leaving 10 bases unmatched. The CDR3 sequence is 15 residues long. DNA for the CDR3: TGTGCCAGCAGCTCGGCCGGGACAGGGGACCATGAGCAGTTCTTC. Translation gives CASSSAGTGDHEQFF.

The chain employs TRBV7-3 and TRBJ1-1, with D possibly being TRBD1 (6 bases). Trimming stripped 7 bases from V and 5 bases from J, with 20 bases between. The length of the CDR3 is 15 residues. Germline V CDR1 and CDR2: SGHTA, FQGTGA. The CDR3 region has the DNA TGTGCCAGCACCCCGGGGGGGGCTGTGCGAACTGAAGCTTTCTTT. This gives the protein CASTPGGAVRTEAFF.

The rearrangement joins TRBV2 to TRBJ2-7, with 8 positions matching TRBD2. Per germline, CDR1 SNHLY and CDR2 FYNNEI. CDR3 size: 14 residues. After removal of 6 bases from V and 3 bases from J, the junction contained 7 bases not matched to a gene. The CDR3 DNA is TGTGCCAGCAGGCCCAGCGGGAGTCTCTACGAGCAGTACTTC. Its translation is CASRPSGSLYEQYF.

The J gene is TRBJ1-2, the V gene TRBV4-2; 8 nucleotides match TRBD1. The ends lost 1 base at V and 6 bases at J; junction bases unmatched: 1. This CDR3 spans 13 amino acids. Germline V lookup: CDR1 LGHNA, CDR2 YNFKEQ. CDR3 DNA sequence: TGTGCCAGCAGCCAAGCACAGGGGGATGGCTACACCTTC. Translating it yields CASSQAQGDGYTF.

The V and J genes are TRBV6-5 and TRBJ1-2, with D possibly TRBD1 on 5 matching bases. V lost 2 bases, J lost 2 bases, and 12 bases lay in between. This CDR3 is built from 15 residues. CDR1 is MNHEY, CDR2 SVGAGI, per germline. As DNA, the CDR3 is TGTGCCAGCAGTTACGGGGCGGAATGGAACTATGGCTACACCTTC. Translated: CASSYGAEWNYGYTF.

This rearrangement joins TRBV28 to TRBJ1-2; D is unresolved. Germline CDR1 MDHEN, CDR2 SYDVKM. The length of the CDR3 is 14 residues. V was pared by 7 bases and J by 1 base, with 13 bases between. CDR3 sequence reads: CASTTRGFNYGYTF. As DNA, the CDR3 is TGTGCCAGCACCACACGCGGGTTTAACTATGGCTACACCTTC.

The CDR3 region has the DNA TGTGCCAGCTCACCACAGGAGGGAAGTGTGAACACTGAAGCTTTCTTT. It is translated as CASSPQEGSVNTEAFF. The J gene is TRBJ1-1, the V gene TRBV18; D is uncertain. CDR1 and CDR2 (germline): KGHSH, LQKENI. V shed 1 base and J shed 0 bases, with 12 bases lying between them. The CDR3 sequence is 16 residues long.

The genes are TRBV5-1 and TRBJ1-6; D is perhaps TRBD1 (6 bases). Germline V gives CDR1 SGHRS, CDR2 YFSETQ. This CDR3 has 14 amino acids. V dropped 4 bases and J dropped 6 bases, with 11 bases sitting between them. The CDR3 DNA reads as TGCGCCAGCAGCCAGGACAGTGTTAATTCACCCCTCCACTTT. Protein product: CASSQDSVNSPLHF.

This CDR3 reads CATSYRPSEWYTEAFF. DNA for the CDR3: TGTGCCACCTCCTACAGGCCAAGCGAATGGTACACTGAAGCTTTCTTT. V gene TRBV19 combines with J gene TRBJ1-1; D is perhaps TRBD1 (5 bases). The CDR3 loop spans 16 amino acids. Trimming stripped 10 bases from V and 3 bases from J, with 24 bases between. Germline assignment: CDR1 LNHDA and CDR2 SQIVND (reference sequence).

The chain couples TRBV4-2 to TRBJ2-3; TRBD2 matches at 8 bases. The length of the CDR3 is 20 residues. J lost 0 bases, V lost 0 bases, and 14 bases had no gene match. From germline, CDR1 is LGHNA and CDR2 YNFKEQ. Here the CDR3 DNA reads TGTGCCAGCAGCCAAGATCCTAGAAGAACCGGGGGGGCAAGCACAGATACGCAGTATTTT. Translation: CASSQDPRRTGGASTDTQYF.

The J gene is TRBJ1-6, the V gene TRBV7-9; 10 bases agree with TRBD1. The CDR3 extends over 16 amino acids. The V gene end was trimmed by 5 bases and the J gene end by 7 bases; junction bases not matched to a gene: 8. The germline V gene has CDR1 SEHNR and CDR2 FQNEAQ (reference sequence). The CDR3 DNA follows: TGTGCCAGCAGCGCCAGGGACAGGGGAAGGAATTCACCCCTCCACTTT. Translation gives CASSARDRGRNSPLHF.

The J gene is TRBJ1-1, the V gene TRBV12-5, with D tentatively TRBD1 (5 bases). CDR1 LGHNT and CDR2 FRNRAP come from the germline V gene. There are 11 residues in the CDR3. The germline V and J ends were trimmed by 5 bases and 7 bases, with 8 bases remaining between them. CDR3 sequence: CASGRGHEAFF. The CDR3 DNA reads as TGTGCTAGTGGTAGAGGACATGAAGCTTTCTTT.

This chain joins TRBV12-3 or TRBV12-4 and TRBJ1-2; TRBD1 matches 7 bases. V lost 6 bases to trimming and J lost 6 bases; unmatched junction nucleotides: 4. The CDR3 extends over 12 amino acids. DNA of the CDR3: TGTGCCAGCAGCTCTGGGACAGATGGCTACACCTTC. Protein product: CASSSGTDGYTF.

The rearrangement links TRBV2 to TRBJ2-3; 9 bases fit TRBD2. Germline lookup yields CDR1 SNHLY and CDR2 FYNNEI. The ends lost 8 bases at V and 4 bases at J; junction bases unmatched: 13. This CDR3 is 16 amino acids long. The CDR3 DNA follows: TGTGCCAGCGTCGACGTACTAGCGGGTGGAGCAGATACGCAGTATTTT. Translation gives CASVDVLAGGADTQYF.

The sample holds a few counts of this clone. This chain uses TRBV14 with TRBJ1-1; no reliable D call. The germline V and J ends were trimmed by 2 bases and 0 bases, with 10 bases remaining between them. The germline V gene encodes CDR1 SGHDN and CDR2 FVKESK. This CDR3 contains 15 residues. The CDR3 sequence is CASSQSSLLNTEAFF. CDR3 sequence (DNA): TGTGCCAGCAGCCAAAGTAGCCTTTTGAACACTGAAGCTTTCTTT.

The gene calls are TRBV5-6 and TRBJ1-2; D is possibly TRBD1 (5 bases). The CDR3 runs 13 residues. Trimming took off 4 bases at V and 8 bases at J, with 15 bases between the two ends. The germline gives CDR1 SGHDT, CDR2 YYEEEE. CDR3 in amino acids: CASSRLGGKGYTF. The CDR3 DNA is TGTGCCAGCAGCCGGTTGGGGGGGAAAGGCTACACCTTC.

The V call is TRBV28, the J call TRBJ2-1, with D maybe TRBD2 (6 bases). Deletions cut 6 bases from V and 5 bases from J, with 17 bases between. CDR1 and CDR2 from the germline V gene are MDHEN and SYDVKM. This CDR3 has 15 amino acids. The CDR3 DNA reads TGTGCCAGCAGGAGTGGACTAATTGGGAACAATGAGCAGTTCTTC. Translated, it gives CASRSGLIGNNEQFF.

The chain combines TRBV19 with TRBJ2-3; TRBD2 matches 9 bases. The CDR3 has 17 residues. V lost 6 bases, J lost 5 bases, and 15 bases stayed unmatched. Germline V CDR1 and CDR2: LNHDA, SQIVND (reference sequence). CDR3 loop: CASRPGLSGRKLDTQYF. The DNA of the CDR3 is TGTGCCAGTAGACCCGGCTTGAGCGGGAGGAAATTAGATACGCAGTATTTT.

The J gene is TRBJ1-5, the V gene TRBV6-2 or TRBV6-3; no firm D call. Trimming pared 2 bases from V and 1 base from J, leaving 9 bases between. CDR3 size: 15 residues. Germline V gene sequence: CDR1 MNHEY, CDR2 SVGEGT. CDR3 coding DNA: TGTGCCAGCAGTTACAGTCGGGGAAGCAATCAGCCCCAGCATTTT. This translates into CASSYSRGSNQPQHF.

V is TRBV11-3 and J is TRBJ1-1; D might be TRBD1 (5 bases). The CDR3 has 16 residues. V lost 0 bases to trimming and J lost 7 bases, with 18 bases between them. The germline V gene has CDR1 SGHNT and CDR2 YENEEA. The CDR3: CASSLDGRAGEDEAFF. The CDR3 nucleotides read TGTGCCAGCAGCTTAGACGGGCGAGCGGGGGAGGATGAAGCTTTCTTT.

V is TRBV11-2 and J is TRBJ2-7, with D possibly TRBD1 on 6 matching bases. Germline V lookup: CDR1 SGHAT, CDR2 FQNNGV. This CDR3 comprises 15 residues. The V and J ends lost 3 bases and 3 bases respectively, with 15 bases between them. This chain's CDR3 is CASSFQTGPLYEQYF. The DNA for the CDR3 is TGTGCCAGCAGCTTCCAGACAGGACCGCTCTACGAGCAGTACTTC.